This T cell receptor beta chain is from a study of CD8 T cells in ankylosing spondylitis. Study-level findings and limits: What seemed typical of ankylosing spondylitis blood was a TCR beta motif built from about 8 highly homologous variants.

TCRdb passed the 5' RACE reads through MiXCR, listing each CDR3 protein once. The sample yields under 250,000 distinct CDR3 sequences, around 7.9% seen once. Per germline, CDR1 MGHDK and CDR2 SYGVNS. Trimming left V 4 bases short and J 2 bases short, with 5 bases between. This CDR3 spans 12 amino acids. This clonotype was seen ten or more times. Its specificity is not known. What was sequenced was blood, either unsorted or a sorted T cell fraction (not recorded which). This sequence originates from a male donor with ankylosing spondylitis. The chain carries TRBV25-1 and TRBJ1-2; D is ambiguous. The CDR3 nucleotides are TGTGCCAGCAGTGCCTTAAACTATGGCTACACCTTC. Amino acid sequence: CASSALNYGYTF.